This T cell receptor beta chain was identified during a study of post-analysis software for immune sequencing data. Study outcomes and limitations: With TRBV5-6, TRBV5-1 and TRBV20-1 included, about five TRBV segments were more frequent in patients than in controls.

This clonotype came up once. Its specificity is not known. Presence of unique molecular identifiers characterized the TCR beta cDNA libraries. Each CDR3 protein gets one entry after TCRdb re-called the PCR reads with MiXCR. The profile shows hundreds of thousands of distinct CDR3 sequences, 59% of them singletons. The CDR3 has 13 amino acids. V was clipped by 6 bases and J by 3 bases, with 11 bases between them. CDR1 SGHRS and CDR2 YFSETQ come from the germline V gene. The material sequenced was blood. The sequence was collected from a girl aged 2-10 years with multiple sclerosis. V gene TRBV5-1 combines with J gene TRBJ2-3; D perhaps matches TRBD1 (5 bases). The CDR3 DNA reads TGCGCCAGCACGTACAGGTCTACAGATACGCAGTATTTT. This encodes CASTYRSTDTQYF.